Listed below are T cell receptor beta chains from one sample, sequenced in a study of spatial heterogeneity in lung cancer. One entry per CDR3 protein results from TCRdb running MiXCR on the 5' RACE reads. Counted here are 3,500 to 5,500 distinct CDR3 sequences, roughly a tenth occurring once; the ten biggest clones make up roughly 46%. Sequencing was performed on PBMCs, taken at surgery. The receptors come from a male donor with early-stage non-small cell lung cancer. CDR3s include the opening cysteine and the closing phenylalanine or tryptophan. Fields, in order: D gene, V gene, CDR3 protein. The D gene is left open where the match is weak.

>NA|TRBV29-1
CSVEEGAGSSYEQYF
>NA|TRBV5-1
CASSFAPGLGGAEAFF
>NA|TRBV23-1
CASSQSSCPLGGSYNEQFF
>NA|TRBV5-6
CASSELLNTEAFF
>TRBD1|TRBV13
CASSPDWTGENTGELFF
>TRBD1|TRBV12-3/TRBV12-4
CASSRTGLVNIQYF
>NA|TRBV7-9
CASSPTRVSTDTQYF
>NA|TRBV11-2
CASSFPSGDGYTF
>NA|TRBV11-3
CASSLPGQAGYTF
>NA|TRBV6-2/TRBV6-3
CASSWGNYEQYF
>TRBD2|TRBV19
CASSRTSGGEALRNEQFF
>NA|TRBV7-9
CASSYPDEQFF
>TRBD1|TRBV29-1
CSVEGTGGTYEQYF
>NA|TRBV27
CASSVSRGQTQYF
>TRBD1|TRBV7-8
CASSLVLDRVVRGEAFF
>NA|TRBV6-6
CASSYSGWGNTGELFF
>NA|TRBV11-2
CASSLPNQETQYF
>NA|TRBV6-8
CASRTPNQQANYGYTF
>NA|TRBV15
CATSRARDGSYNEQFF
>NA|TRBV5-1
CASSPGTDEETQYF